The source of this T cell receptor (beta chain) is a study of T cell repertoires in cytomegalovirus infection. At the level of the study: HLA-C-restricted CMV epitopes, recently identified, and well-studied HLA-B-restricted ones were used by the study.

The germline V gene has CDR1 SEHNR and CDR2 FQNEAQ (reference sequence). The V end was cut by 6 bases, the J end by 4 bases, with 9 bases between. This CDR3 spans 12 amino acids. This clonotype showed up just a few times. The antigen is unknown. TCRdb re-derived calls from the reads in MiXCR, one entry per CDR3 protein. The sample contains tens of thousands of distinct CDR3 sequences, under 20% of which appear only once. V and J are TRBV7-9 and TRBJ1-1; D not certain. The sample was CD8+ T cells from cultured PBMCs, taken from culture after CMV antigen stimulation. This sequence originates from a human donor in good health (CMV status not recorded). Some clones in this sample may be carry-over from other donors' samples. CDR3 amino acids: CASRPVGTEAFF. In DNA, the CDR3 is TGTGCCAGCAGACCGGTGGGCACTGAAGCTTTCTTT.